These 20 T cell receptor beta chains were all obtained from the same sample, sequenced in a study of OX40 agonist ivuxolimab in advanced cancers. Some clones are missing from TCRdb's copy, which holds only in-frame ones; the method was immunoSEQ multiplex PCR. There are approximately 55,000 clones in the sample; approximately 90% occur only once, and more than 15% lies in the top ten. Specimen: CD4+ or CD8+ T cells sorted from blood, collected in a trial of the OX40 agonist ivuxolimab. These receptors were obtained from an adult with an advanced solid tumor such as melanoma, head and neck, liver or kidney cancer.

This chain links TRBV28 with TRBJ2-1, with 9 bases lining up with TRBD1. CDR1 is MDHEN, CDR2 SYDVKM, per germline. CDR3 size: 17 residues. Germline trimming cut 4 bases from V and 0 bases from J; bases unmatched to any gene: 7. The CDR3 DNA follows: TGTGCCAGCAGTTCGTTCGGGACAGGGACCTCCTACAATGAGCAGTTCTTC. This gives the protein CASSSFGTGTSYNEQFF.

The table lists this clone with a count of one. The chain recombines TRBV7-2 with TRBJ1-5; perhaps TRBD1 as D (6 bases). The CDR3 is 11 amino acids. V lost 4 bases to trimming and J lost 11 bases, with 9 bases between them. Germline V gene sequence: CDR1 SGHTA, CDR2 FQGNSA. CDR3 residues: CASSSDRTQHF. CDR3 in DNA: TGTGCCAGCAGCTCCGACAGGACCCAGCATTTT.

The gene calls are TRBV7-3 and TRBJ2-1; no clear D gene. Germline assignment: CDR1 SGHTA and CDR2 FQGTGA. This CDR3 comprises 11 residues. V lost 5 bases, J lost 9 bases, and 8 bases lay in between. The CDR3 DNA follows: TGTGCCAGCAGCGGAGACCCTGAGCAGTTCTTC. Translation: CASSGDPEQFF.

This clone has more than one count but fewer than ten. The chain uses TRBV20-1 and TRBJ1-1, with no clear D. Germline assignment: CDR1 DFQATT and CDR2 SNEGSKA (reference sequence). The CDR3 is made up of 11 amino acids. V was trimmed by 4 bases and J by 4 bases, leaving 7 bases between them. CDR3 residues: CSAKSSTEAFF. CDR3 in DNA: TGCAGTGCTAAGAGCTCCACTGAAGCTTTCTTT.

This chain connects TRBV19 to TRBJ2-5, with D uncertain. Germline CDR1 is LNHDA and CDR2 is SQIVND (reference sequence). The germline V and J ends were trimmed by 8 bases and 3 bases, with 13 bases remaining between them. The CDR3 consists of 13 residues. The DNA of the CDR3 is TGTGCCAGTCGCCGCGGTATGGAAGAGACCCAGTACTTC. Amino acid sequence: CASRRGMEETQYF.

V is TRBV7-8 and J is TRBJ1-1; D is perhaps TRBD1 (5 bases). Trimming took 2 bases from V and 7 from J, leaving 11 bases between them. Germline V lookup: CDR1 SGHVS, CDR2 FQNEAQ. This CDR3 is 13 amino acids long. The CDR3 sequence is CASSLTVQGEAFF. The CDR3 nucleotides read TGTGCCAGCAGCTTAACCGTGCAGGGTGAAGCTTTCTTT. Supplemented by reference TRBV7-8 and TRBJ1-1, the full variable domain reads GAGVSQSPRYKVAKRGQDVALRCDPISGHVSLFWYQQALGQGPEFLTYFQNEAQLDKSGLPSDRFFAERPEGSVSTLKIQRTQQEDSAVYLCASSLTVQGEAFFGQGTRLTVV.

This sequence joins TRBV30 and TRBJ1-1; 7 bases fit TRBD1. After removal of 1 base from V and 1 base from J, the junction contained 3 bases not matched to a gene. Germline V CDR1 and CDR2: GTSNPN, SVGIG (reference sequence). The CDR3 extends over 14 amino acids. The CDR3 loop is CAWSGGTENTEAFF. The CDR3 coding sequence is TGTGCCTGGAGTGGAGGGACAGAGAACACTGAAGCTTTCTTT.

This clone appeared a single time. This sequence joins TRBV5-1 and TRBJ2-1, with no clear D. V gave up 0 bases and J gave up 10 bases, with 11 bases separating them. The CDR3 is 13 amino acids. The germline gives CDR1 SGHRS, CDR2 YFSETQ. DNA for the CDR3: TGCGCCAGCAGCTTGGTGGTCTCTTCGGAGCAGTTCTTC. This encodes CASSLVVSSEQFF.

This sequence joins TRBV5-8 and TRBJ2-2; D gene ambiguous. The CDR3 covers 12 residues. Germline loops: CDR1 SGHTS, CDR2 YDEGEE. The V gene lost 4 bases and the J gene lost 14 bases, with 15 bases spanning the gap. CDR3 loop: CASSPDRVPLFF. Written as DNA, the CDR3 is TGTGCCAGCAGCCCAGATCGGGTCCCTCTGTTTTTT.

Concerning this clone: At one boundary the junction diverges from the germline segment, which might be a read error. The V gene is TRBV11-2, the J gene TRBJ2-5, with 8 bases that match TRBD1. The CDR3 spans 14 residues. Germline lookup yields CDR1 SGHAT and CDR2 FQNNGV. CDR3 sequence reads: CASSLGQAQATQYF. CDR3 coding DNA: TGTGCCAGCAGCTTGGGACAGGCGCAAGCGACCCAGTACTTC. Full variable domain (rest looked up from reference TRBV11-2 and TRBJ2-5): EAGVAQSPRYKIIEKRQSVAFWCNPISGHATLYWYQQILGQGPKLLIQFQNNGVVDDSQLPKDRFSAERLKGVDSTLKIQPAKLEDSAVYLCASSLGQAQATQYFGPGTRLLVL.

This clone was seen only once. The junction shows a germline mismatch at one end, possibly a read error. This chain connects TRBV7-7 to TRBJ2-2; no reliable D call. CDR1 SSHAT and CDR2 FNYEAQ come from the germline V gene (reference sequence). The CDR3 sequence is 14 residues long. The CDR3 DNA is TGTGCTAGCAGCTTGGGTTTAAGTTCCGGGGAGCTGTTTTTT. This sequence encodes CASSLGLSSGELFF.

The rearrangement links TRBV4-1 to TRBJ1-5; possible D gene TRBD1, 5 bases. The CDR3 contains 15 residues. Trimming stripped 0 bases from V and 5 bases from J, with 11 bases between. Per germline, CDR1 MGHRA and CDR2 YSYEKL. In DNA, the CDR3 is TGCGCCAGCAGCCAAGATGGGGGGACCGATCAGCCCCAGCATTTT. It encodes CASSQDGGTDQPQHF.

This chain uses TRBV5-1 with TRBJ1-4, with 7 bases matching TRBD1. The CDR3 is 15 amino acids. Germline loops: CDR1 SGHRS, CDR2 YFSETQ. J lost 4 bases, V lost 4 bases, and 7 bases had no gene match. The CDR3 here is CASSPRRDSNEKLFF. The CDR3 DNA reads TGCGCCAGCAGCCCCAGAAGGGACAGTAATGAAAAACTGTTTTTT.

The chain couples TRBV27 to TRBJ2-3; D is ambiguous. Trimming stripped 6 bases from V and 2 bases from J, with 12 bases between. Germline V lookup: CDR1 MNHEY, CDR2 SMNVEV (reference sequence). This CDR3 is 14 amino acids long. CDR3 in amino acids: CASRSEGFTDTQYF. CDR3 nucleotides: TGTGCCAGCAGATCTGAAGGCTTCACAGATACGCAGTATTTT.

The J gene is TRBJ1-1, the V gene TRBV20-1, with D unresolved. This CDR3 contains 11 residues. Germline CDR1 and CDR2: DFQATT and SNEGSKA (reference sequence). The ends were cut back, 0 bases at V and 10 bases at J, with 9 bases in the middle. CDR3 protein: CSARDVARAFF. In DNA, the CDR3 is TGCAGTGCTAGAGATGTTGCGCGAGCTTTCTTT.

This clone was seen only once. The J gene is TRBJ2-3, the V gene TRBV16; 12 bases map to TRBD2. In germline, CDR1 is KGHSY, CDR2 FQNENV. This CDR3 has 16 amino acids. After removal of 0 bases from V and 7 bases from J, the junction contained 5 bases not matched to a gene. CDR3 protein: CASSQSQTSGRNTQYF. The CDR3 bases are TGTGCCAGCAGCCAATCGCAGACTAGCGGGAGAAATACGCAGTATTTT. Using reference TRBV16 and TRBJ2-3 for the parts outside the CDR3, the full variable domain is GEEVAQTPKHLVRGEGQKAKLYCAPIKGHSYVFWYQQVLKNEFKFLISFQNENVFDETGMPKERFSAKCLPNSPCSLEIQATKLEDSAVYFCASSQSQTSGRNTQYFGPGTRLTVL.

This clone was counted once. The chain has TRBV6-6 and TRBJ2-7; D is unclear. Per the germline V gene, CDR1 is MNHNY and CDR2 is SVGAGI (reference sequence). The CDR3 extends over 11 amino acids. V dropped 6 bases and J dropped 6 bases, with 9 bases sitting between them. The CDR3 loop is CASSETTEQYF. Written as DNA, the CDR3 is TGTGCCAGCAGCGAGACAACCGAGCAGTACTTC.

This clone was recorded once. V is TRBV6-5 and J is TRBJ1-1; maybe TRBD1 (5 bases). CDR1 and CDR2 (germline): MNHEY, SVGAGI. V was pared by 2 bases and J by 9 bases, with 16 bases between. The CDR3 has 14 amino acids. The CDR3 sequence: CASSYRRQKNQAFF. CDR3 DNA sequence: TGTGCCAGCAGTTACCGAAGACAGAAAAATCAAGCTTTCTTT.

The J gene is TRBJ1-6, the V gene TRBV11-2; D not resolved. CDR1 and CDR2 (germline): SGHAT, FQNNGV. The V end was cut by 4 bases, the J end by 7 bases, with 14 bases between. CDR3 length equals 15 residues. The CDR3 DNA is TGTGCCAGCAGCTCCCCCGGACTGTCGAATTCACCCCTCCACTTT. Residues: CASSSPGLSNSPLHF.

This chain links TRBV25-1 with TRBJ1-1; weak D call: TRBD1 (5 bases). The germline V gene encodes CDR1 MGHDK and CDR2 SYGVNS. V was clipped by 3 bases and J by 4 bases, with 15 bases between them. CDR3 length: 15 amino acids. CDR3 coding DNA: TGTGCCAGCAGTGATTCGGGGGGGATCGGCACTGAAGCTTTCTTT. This sequence encodes CASSDSGGIGTEAFF.